The following is a T cell receptor beta chain sequence with its context. J lost 8 bases, V lost 3 bases, and 10 bases had no gene match. The CDR3 consists of 15 residues. The germline V gene has CDR1 SNHLY and CDR2 FYNNEI. This table comes from immunoSEQ multiplex PCR, and its TCRdb copy is limited to in-frame clones, with some not included. The sample has about 29,000 clones; just over 90% are singletons. This sample is part of a study of T cells in tuberculosis. J is TRBJ2-1 and V is TRBV2; TRBD1 aligns across 7 bases. Sequencing input: PBMCs. The sequence was collected from a donor aged 5 to 30 with latent tuberculosis or without tuberculosis infection. CDR3 DNA sequence: TGTGCCAGCAGTGAGGGCGTTGAGGGGGCGGATGAGCAGTTCTTC. This codes for CASSEGVEGADEQFF.